This entry is about one T cell receptor (beta chain). Its antigen target is currently unknown. Within one base of it there is no much larger clone, and no base qualities were kept. CDR1 and CDR2 were assigned from the germline V gene as MGHDK and SYGVNS. Germline trimming: 11 bases from V, 5 bases from J; junction bases outside gene matches: 17. The CDR3 measures 16 amino acids from cysteine to phenylalanine. Of all the DNA, just the CDR3 is kept, 48 bases in frame from base 1. This entry comes from a study of shared clonotypes between healthy human individuals (dated by TCRdb to between 2020 and 2021). Regarding the complete study: The cohort comprised two women and three men aged 18 to 49 years. For each donor, three plates each were used for CD4 naive and CD4 memory, two plates were used for CD8 naive, and one plate was used for CD8 memory. To estimate repertoire size and how much clonotypes are shared between individuals, the study performed deep sequencing of blood TCR repertoires from five healthy adults. Libraries were prepared and TCR repertoires were sequenced by different laboratories using diverse techniques, in order to increase sequencing depth and limit assay-specific biases. Each donor's leukapheresis produced roughly between roughly 0.85 and 10 billion PBMCs.

Overall results and qualifications from the work: Across a handful of donors, around 5% of naive CD4, over 3% of naive CD8, around 2.1% of memory CD4, and approximately 0.4% of memory CD8 clonotypes were shared. Compared with non-shared clonotypes, the clonotypes found in all four sorted-subset donors had higher generation probabilities. Sampling was restricted to blood, and TCR repertoires in tissue are likely to differ from TCR repertoires in blood. Pairwise subsampling led to the expectation that sequencing depth would affect the degree of clonotype sharing among donors. Estimated clonotype richness was generally larger for naive than for memory subsets. The genetic and exposure-history diversity represented was limited by the small number of donors. Rarefaction of sorted-subset datasets indicated incomplete sequencing despite the large sequencing depth.

The donors were healthy, HIV-negative adults with no recently reported acute infections or vaccinations. Every donor was a Caucasian adult residing in Nashville, Tennessee, USA. CD4+ T cells were enriched through magnetic negative selection, after which naive cells were positively selected on CD45RA and the remaining negative fraction served as the memory subset. Blood was collected by leukapheresis, and PBMCs were isolated by Ficoll-Histopaque density gradient centrifugation and then cryopreserved in liquid nitrogen vapor phase. Analytical flow cytometry was used to check the purity and quantity of each magnetically sorted T cell population. Each sorted fraction had its genomic DNA isolated and then quantified by UV absorbance on a Nanodrop 2000c. TCR CDR3 regions were amplified from genomic DNA by multiplex PCR using the deep immunoSEQ assay. Genomic DNA extracted from each cell subset was distributed evenly over all wells of several immunoSEQ 96-well plates, and each plate served as one replicate. For sorted subsets, roughly 190 ng of genomic DNA, equivalent to 25,000 to 35,000 T cell genomes, went into each replicate PCR. The purified libraries were quantified using a Qubit 3.0 fluorometer, sized with a Bioanalyzer 2100, and then quantified again using the KAPA Library Quantification kit. Each immunoSEQ 96-well plate was sequenced on its own single-read 150-cycle Illumina NextSeq 550 flow cell. The authors' analysis ran thus. Because the immunoSEQ output included only junctional sequences and no quality scores, the filtering could not be the same as the filtering used for full-length reads. To assign V/J genes and CDR3, sequences were annotated using PyIR, a Python wrapper for IgBLAST v1.9, with IMGT germline references. Reads were filtered out if the reads had weak V/J assignments (E-value above 1e-6), no CDR3, stop codons, out-of-frame junctions, or ambiguous translated residues. V3J clonotypes were defined as sequences sharing the same inferred V gene, J gene, and CDR3 amino acid sequence. To compute the percentage overlap between repertoires, the number of shared unique clonotypes was divided by the size of the smaller repertoire. Three approaches were used to assess repertoire richness: RTK rarefaction, the Chao1 estimator, and Recon v2.1 estimates of unobserved clonotypes. OLGA was used to compute generation probabilities for all TCRbeta clonotypes that the gDNA method yielded from a handful of donors. The table was pulled from immuneACCESS by TCRdb, which kept in-frame rearrangements only. Such tables lose some clones; where checked, under half of the loss comes from unresolved V genes, and the rest has no known cause. The DNA was the basis for D and trimming; V, J and clone size are from that table. The sample yields approximately 2.4 million clones; approximately 94% were counted once. The leading ten clones occupy 0.13% of the sample.

The sample consisted of naive CD4+ T cells sorted from blood. Reading the label with the study, this specimen's cell subset or site is: CD45RA+ positively selected. The chain is assembled from TRBV25-1 and TRBJ1-4; 7 bases in the junction line up with TRBD1. The clonotype comes from a man younger than 35 in good health. The nucleotides are TGTGCCCTCATCATTTATCGGGACAGCTTAAATGAAAAACTGTTTTTT. The resulting protein is CALIIYRDSLNEKLFF.